This T cell receptor beta chain was recorded in a study of T cells in pancreatic ductal adenocarcinoma. Study outcomes and limitations: Tumor-versus-blood clonality comparisons may be biased toward lower tumor diversity. Unique clonotypes were approximately 8-fold more numerous in blood than in tumor. The resected cohort was biased toward the minority with early-stage disease. Mean clonality was approximately 0.11 in tumors and about 0.079 in blood, not significantly different.

No neoadjuvant therapy was given to the selected pancreatic ductal adenocarcinoma patients before their surgery. Trimming shortened V by 4 bases and J by 4 bases, and 11 bases separated the two germline ends. Germline V gene data show CDR1 as LNHDA and CDR2 as SQIVND (reference sequence). CDR3 length: 13 residues. This clone has only a few counts. Its specificity is unknown. The data were produced by immunoSEQ multiplex PCR, yet TCRdb's version contains in-frame clones alone and is incomplete. Of roughly 100,000 clones listed, over 90% are singletons. The chain combines TRBV19 with TRBJ2-7; D is undetermined. Source material: PBMCs. This receptor was obtained from a human donor with pancreatic ductal adenocarcinoma. In DNA, the CDR3 is TGTGCCAGTAGTACCGGGTGGATGTACGAGCAGTACTTC. Its protein is CASSTGWMYEQYF.